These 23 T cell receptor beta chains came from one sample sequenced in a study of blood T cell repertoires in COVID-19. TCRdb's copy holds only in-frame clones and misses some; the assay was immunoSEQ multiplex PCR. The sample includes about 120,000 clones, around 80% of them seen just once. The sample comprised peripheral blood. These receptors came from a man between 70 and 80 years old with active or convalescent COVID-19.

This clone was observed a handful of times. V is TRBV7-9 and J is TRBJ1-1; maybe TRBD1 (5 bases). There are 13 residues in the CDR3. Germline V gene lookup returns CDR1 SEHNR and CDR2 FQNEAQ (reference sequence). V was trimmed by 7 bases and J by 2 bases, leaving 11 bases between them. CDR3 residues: CASNPTVNTEAFF. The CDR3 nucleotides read TGTGCCAGCAACCCGACAGTTAACACTGAAGCTTTCTTT.

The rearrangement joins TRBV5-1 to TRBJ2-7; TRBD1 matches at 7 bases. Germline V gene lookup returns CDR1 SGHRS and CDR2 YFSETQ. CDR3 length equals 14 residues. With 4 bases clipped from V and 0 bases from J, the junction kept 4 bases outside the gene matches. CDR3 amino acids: CASSMDRTSYEQYF. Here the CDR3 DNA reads TGCGCCAGCAGCATGGACAGGACCTCCTACGAGCAGTACTTC.

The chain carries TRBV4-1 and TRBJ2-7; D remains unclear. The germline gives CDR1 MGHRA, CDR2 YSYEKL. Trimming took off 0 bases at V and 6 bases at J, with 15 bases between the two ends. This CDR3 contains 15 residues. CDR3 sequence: CASSQDRSFSGEQYF. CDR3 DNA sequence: TGCGCCAGCAGCCAAGATCGTAGCTTTTCGGGCGAGCAGTACTTC.

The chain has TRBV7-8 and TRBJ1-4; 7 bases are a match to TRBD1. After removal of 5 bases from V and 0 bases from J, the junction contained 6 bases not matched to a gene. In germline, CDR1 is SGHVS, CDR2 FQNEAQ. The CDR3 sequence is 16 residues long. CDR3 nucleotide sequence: TGTGCCAGCAGCGTGGGACAGAAGGCAACTAATGAAAAACTGTTTTTT. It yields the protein CASSVGQKATNEKLFF.

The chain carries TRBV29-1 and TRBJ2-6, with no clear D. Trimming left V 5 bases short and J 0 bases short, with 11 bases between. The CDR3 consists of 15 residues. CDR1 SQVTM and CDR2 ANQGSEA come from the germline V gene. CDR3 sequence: CSVPSGYSGANVLTF. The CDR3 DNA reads TGCAGCGTTCCTAGTGGCTACTCTGGGGCCAACGTCCTGACTTTC. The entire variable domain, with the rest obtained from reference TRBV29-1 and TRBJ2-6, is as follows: SAVISQKPSRDICQRGTSLTIQCQVDSQVTMMFWYRQQPGQSLTLIATANQGSEATYESGFVIDKFPISRPNLTFSTLTVSNMSPEDSSIYLCSVPSGYSGANVLTFGAGSRLTVL.

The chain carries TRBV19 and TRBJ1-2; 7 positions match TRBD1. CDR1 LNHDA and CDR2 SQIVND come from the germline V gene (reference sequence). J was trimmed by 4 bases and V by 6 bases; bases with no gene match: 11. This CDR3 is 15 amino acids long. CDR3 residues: CASRRGDSNLYGYTF. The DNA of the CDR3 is TGTGCCAGTAGGCGGGGGGACAGCAACCTCTATGGCTACACCTTC.

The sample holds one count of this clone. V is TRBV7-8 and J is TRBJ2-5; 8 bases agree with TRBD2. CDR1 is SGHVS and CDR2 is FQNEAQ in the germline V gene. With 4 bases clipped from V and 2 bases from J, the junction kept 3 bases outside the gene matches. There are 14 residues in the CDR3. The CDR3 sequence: CASSSGGTQETQYF. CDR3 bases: TGTGCCAGCAGCTCGGGGGGGACACAAGAGACCCAGTACTTC.

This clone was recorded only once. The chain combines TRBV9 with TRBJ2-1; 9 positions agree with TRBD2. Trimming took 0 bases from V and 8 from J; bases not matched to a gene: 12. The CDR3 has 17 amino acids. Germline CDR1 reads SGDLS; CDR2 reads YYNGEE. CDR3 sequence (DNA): TGTGCCAGCAGCGTAGCACCGGGACTAGCCACAATGCATGAGCAGTTCTTC. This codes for CASSVAPGLATMHEQFF.

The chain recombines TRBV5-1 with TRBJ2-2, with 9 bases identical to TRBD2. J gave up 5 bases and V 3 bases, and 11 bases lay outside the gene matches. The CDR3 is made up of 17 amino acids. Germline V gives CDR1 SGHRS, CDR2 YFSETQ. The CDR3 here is CASSSIAGVLGTGELFF. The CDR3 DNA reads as TGCGCCAGCAGCTCAATAGCGGGAGTGTTGGGGACCGGGGAGCTGTTTTTT. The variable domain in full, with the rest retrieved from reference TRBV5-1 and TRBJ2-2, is KAGVTQTPRYLIKTRGQQVTLSCSPISGHRSVSWYQQTPGQGLQFLFEYFSETQRNKGNFPGRFSGRQFSNSRSEMNVSTLELGDSALYLCASSSIAGVLGTGELFFGEGSRLTVL.

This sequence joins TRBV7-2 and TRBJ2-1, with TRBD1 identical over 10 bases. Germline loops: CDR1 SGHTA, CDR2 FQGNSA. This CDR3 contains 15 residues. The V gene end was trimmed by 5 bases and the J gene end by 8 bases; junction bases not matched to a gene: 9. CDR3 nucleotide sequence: TGTGCCAGCAGCAAGGACAGGGGGATTATCTATGAGCAGTTCTTC. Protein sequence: CASSKDRGIIYEQFF.

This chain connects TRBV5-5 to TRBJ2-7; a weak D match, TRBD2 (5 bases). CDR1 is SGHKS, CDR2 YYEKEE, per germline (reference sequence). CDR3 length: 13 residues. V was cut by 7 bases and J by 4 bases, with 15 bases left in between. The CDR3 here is CASQYSGVYEQYF. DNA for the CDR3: TGTGCCAGCCAGTACAGCGGAGTTTACGAGCAGTACTTC. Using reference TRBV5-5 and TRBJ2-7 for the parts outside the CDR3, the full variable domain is DAGVTQSPTHLIKTRGQQVTLRCSPISGHKSVSWYQQVLGQGPQFIFQYYEKEERGRGNFPDRFSARQFPNYSSELNVNALLLGDSALYLCASQYSGVYEQYFGPGTRLTVT.

The CDR3 DNA is TGCGCCAGCAGCTCACAGGGGGCTTACAAGCTGACTGAAGCTTTCTTT. Encoded protein: CASSSQGAYKLTEAFF. V is TRBV5-1 and J is TRBJ1-1, with 9 bases that match TRBD1. Germline trimming cut 3 bases from V and 5 bases from J; bases unmatched to any gene: 11. Germline loops: CDR1 SGHRS, CDR2 YFSETQ. The CDR3 has 16 amino acids.

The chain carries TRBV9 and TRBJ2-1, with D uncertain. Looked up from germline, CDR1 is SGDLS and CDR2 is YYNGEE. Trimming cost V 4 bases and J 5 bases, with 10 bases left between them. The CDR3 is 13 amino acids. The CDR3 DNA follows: TGTGCCAGCAGCCCGAGCCCTAACAATGAGCAGTTCTTC. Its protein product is CASSPSPNNEQFF.

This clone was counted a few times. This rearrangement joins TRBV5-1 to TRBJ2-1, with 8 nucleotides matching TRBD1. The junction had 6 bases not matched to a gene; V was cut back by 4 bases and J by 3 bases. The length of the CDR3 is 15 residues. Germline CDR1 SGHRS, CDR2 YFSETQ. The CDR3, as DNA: TGCGCCAGCAGCGACCAAGGACAGGGCTACAATGAGCAGTTCTTC. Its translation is CASSDQGQGYNEQFF. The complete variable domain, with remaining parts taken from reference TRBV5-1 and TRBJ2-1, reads KAGVTQTPRYLIKTRGQQVTLSCSPISGHRSVSWYQQTPGQGLQFLFEYFSETQRNKGNFPGRFSGRQFSNSRSEMNVSTLELGDSALYLCASSDQGQGYNEQFFGPGTRLTVL.

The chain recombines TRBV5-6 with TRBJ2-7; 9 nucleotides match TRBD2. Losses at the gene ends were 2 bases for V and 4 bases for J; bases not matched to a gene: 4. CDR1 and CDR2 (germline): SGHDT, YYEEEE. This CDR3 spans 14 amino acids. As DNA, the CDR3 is TGTGCCAGCAGCTTCAGCGGGAGGACGTACGAGCAGTACTTC. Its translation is CASSFSGRTYEQYF.

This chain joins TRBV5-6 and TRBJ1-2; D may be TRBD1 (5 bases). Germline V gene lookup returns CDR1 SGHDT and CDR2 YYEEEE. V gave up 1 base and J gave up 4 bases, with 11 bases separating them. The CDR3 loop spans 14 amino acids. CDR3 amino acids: CASSLRRVGYGYTF. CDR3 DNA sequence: TGTGCCAGCAGCTTGCGCAGGGTCGGCTATGGCTACACCTTC.

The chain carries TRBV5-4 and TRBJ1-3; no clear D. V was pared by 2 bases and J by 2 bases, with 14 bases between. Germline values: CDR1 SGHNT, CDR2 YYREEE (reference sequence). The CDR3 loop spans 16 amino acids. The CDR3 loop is CASSFGRQSTGNTIYF. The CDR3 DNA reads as TGTGCCAGCAGCTTTGGGAGACAATCGACTGGAAACACCATATATTTT.

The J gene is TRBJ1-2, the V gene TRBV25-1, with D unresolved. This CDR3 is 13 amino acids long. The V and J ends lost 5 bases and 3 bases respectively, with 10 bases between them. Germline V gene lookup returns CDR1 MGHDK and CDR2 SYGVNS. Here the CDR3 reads CASSLLQDYGYTF. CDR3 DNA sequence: TGTGCCAGCAGTCTACTGCAGGACTATGGCTACACCTTC.

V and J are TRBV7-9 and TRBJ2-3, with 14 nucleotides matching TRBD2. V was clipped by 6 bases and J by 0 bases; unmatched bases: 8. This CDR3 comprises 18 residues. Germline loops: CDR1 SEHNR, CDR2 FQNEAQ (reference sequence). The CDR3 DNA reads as TGTGCCAGCAGACGGGGACTAGCGGGAGTTGGGAGCACAGATACGCAGTATTTT. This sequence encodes CASRRGLAGVGSTDTQYF.

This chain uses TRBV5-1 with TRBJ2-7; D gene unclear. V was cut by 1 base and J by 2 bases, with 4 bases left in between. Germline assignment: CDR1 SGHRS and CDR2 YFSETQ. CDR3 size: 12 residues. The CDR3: CASSLTTYEQYF. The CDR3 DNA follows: TGCGCCAGCAGCTTGACAACCTACGAGCAGTACTTC. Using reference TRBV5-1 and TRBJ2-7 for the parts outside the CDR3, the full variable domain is KAGVTQTPRYLIKTRGQQVTLSCSPISGHRSVSWYQQTPGQGLQFLFEYFSETQRNKGNFPGRFSGRQFSNSRSEMNVSTLELGDSALYLCASSLTTYEQYFGPGTRLTVT.

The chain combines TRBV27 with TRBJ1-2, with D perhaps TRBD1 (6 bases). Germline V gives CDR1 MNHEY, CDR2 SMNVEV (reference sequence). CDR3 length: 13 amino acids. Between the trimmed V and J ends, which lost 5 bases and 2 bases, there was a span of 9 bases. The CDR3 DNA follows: TGTGCCAGCAGTAGACAGGAGAACTATGGCTACACCTTC. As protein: CASSRQENYGYTF.

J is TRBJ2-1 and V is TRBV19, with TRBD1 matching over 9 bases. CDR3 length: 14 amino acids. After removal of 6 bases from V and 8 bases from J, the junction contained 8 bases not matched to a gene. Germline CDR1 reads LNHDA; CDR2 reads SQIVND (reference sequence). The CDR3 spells CASRLGQGRDEQFF. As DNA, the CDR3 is TGTGCCAGTAGACTAGGACAGGGGAGGGATGAGCAGTTCTTC.

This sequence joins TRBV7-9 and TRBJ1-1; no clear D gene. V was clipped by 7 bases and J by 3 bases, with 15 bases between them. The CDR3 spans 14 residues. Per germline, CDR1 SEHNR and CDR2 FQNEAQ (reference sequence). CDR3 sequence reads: CASTITRRYTEAFF. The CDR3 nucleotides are TGTGCCAGCACCATTACCAGGAGGTACACTGAAGCTTTCTTT.